Below, one T cell receptor (beta chain) is given with its context. Sequencing used immunoSEQ multiplex PCR; TCRdb keeps in-frame clones, though not all of them. Among around 6,000 clones, roughly three quarters were seen once, and the ten largest hold around 19%. The J segment lost 6 bases and the V segment lost 6 bases, leaving 6 bases of the junction unmatched. The CDR3 covers 14 residues. CDR1 is MNHGY and CDR2 is SAAAGT in the germline V gene. The data were obtained in a study of preoperative IRX-2 immunotherapy in early breast cancer. The treatment: preoperative locoregional IRX-2 cytokine immunotherapy. Samples came from a phase Ib trial of preoperative locoregional IRX-2 cytokine immunotherapy.

The input for sequencing was tumor tissue, taken before IRX-2 immunotherapy. The chain recombines TRBV6-8 with TRBJ1-5; TRBD1 aligns across 9 bases. This clonotype originated in a human donor with breast cancer. CDR3 amino acids: CASRDGTGRQPQHF. CDR3 in DNA: TGTGCCAGCAGGGATGGGACAGGGCGTCAGCCCCAGCATTTT.